This TCR beta chain was profiled in a study of T cell changes during pregnancy in multiple sclerosis. Libraries were prepared by immunoSEQ multiplex PCR; TCRdb keeps only in-frame clonotypes and omits some of them. Of roughly 54,000 clones detected, over 80% appear once; the ten largest clones hold 0.64%. The CDR3 extends over 14 amino acids. V lost 3 bases, J lost 9 bases, and 10 bases stayed unmatched. CDR1 is LGHNA and CDR2 is YSLEER in the germline V gene. This sequence originates from a female donor with multiple sclerosis, enrolled in a pregnancy study. The sequencing here drew on CD4+ T cells from peripheral blood mononuclear cells, taken after pregnancy. V gene TRBV4-3 combines with J gene TRBJ2-7; 8 bases line up with TRBD1. The CDR3 region has the DNA TGCGCCAGCAGCCAGAAGACAGGGGCCGGCGGGCAGTACTTC. This encodes CASSQKTGAGGQYF.